This is a list of T cell receptor beta chains from one sample in a study of shared clonotypes between healthy human individuals. Only in-frame clones appear in the TCRdb table, and some are missing; sequencing was by immunoSEQ multiplex PCR. This table holds about 2 million clones, just under 95% found once. The material sequenced was naive CD8+ T cells sorted from blood. These receptors were collected from a man between 18 and 29 years old in good health. Both conserved end residues are part of each CDR3. Fields, in order: V gene, clone size, J gene, D gene, CDR3 DNA, CDR3 protein. The D gene is left open where the match is weak. Size tells how often a clone was seen (once, few, many) or the class of an expanded clone, and some rows leave it out.

v_gene: TRBV7-8
abundance: NA
j_gene: TRBJ1-2
d_gene: NA
CDR3nt: TGTGCCAGCAGCTCCCGGACCCCTCGGGACTATGGCTACACCTTC
CDR3aa: CASSSRTPRDYGYTF

v_gene: TRBV5-1
abundance: NA
j_gene: TRBJ1-6
d_gene: NA
CDR3nt: TGCGCCAGCAGCTTGGGGCAGCCCTCTCCCTATAATTCACCCCTCCACTTT
CDR3aa: CASSLGQPSPYNSPLHF

v_gene: TRBV6-5
abundance: once
j_gene: TRBJ1-6
d_gene: NA
CDR3nt: TGTGCCAGCAGTTACACGAGAATAGACTCACCCCTCCACTTT
CDR3aa: CASSYTRIDSPLHF

v_gene: TRBV7-2
abundance: NA
j_gene: TRBJ2-1
d_gene: TRBD2
CDR3nt: TGTGCCAGCAGCTTTAGCGGGAGGGCTGGCTACAATGAGCAGTTCTTC
CDR3aa: CASSFSGRAGYNEQFF

v_gene: TRBV28
abundance: NA
j_gene: TRBJ2-2
d_gene: TRBD1
CDR3nt: TGTGCCAGCACAGTTGACCCAACTTCAGAGCAGGACAGGGCCCCCACCGGGGAGCTGTTTTTT
CDR3aa: CASTVDPTSEQDRAPTGELFF

v_gene: TRBV4-1
abundance: once
j_gene: TRBJ2-7
d_gene: NA
CDR3nt: TGCGCCAGCAGCTCTACTTTACAGGGTCCCTCCTACGAGCAGTACTTC
CDR3aa: CASSSTLQGPSYEQYF

v_gene: TRBV4-3
abundance: once
j_gene: TRBJ1-2
d_gene: NA
CDR3nt: TGCGCCAGCAGCCAAGACTTGGGCAGGGAGAGCAACACCTTC
CDR3aa: CASSQDLGRESNTF

v_gene: TRBV6-1
abundance: NA
j_gene: TRBJ1-4
d_gene: NA
CDR3nt: TGTGCCAGCAGTGAAGGAGAAAAACTGTTTTTT
CDR3aa: CASSEGEKLFF

v_gene: TRBV27
abundance: NA
j_gene: TRBJ2-4
d_gene: NA
CDR3nt: TGTGCCAGCAGTTTTGGGGGGGGCTCAGCCAAAAACATTCAGTACTTC
CDR3aa: CASSFGGGSAKNIQYF

v_gene: TRBV7-9
abundance: once
j_gene: TRBJ1-2
d_gene: NA
CDR3nt: TGTGCCAGCAGCTTAGAAAGCCCGGGCTACACCTTC
CDR3aa: CASSLESPGYTF

v_gene: TRBV5-1
abundance: NA
j_gene: TRBJ2-5
d_gene: NA
CDR3nt: TGCGCCAGCAGCAGGGGGGCTACTGAAACGGAGACCCAGTACTTC
CDR3aa: CASSRGATETETQYF

v_gene: TRBV6-6
abundance: NA
j_gene: TRBJ2-1
d_gene: NA
CDR3nt: TGTGCCAGCAGGGATGGCGAGAGCTCCTACAATGAGCAGTTCTTC
CDR3aa: CASRDGESSYNEQFF

v_gene: TRBV11-2
abundance: NA
j_gene: TRBJ1-2
d_gene: NA
CDR3nt: TGTGCCAGCAGCTTAGTAGCCTTGGGGGGCATCTATGGCTACACCTTC
CDR3aa: CASSLVALGGIYGYTF

v_gene: TRBV9
abundance: NA
j_gene: TRBJ1-2
d_gene: TRBD1
CDR3nt: TGTGCCAGCAGCGCAGCTCCGGGACAGGGGGTATCTGGCTACACCTTC
CDR3aa: CASSAAPGQGVSGYTF

v_gene: TRBV30
abundance: NA
j_gene: TRBJ2-2
d_gene: TRBD1
CDR3nt: TGTGCCTGGAGAGTGGACAGGGGATCGGCCGGGGAGCTGTTTTTT
CDR3aa: CAWRVDRGSAGELFF

v_gene: TRBV2
abundance: NA
j_gene: TRBJ1-6
d_gene: TRBD1
CDR3nt: TGTGCCAGCAGTGGGGTAGGGACAGCCATTAATTCACCCCTCCACTTT
CDR3aa: CASSGVGTAINSPLHF

v_gene: TRBV27
abundance: NA
j_gene: TRBJ2-2
d_gene: NA
CDR3nt: TGTGCCAGCAGTCCCATCCCTCTGGGAAGCGGGTTAAACACCGGGGAGCTGTTTTTT
CDR3aa: CASSPIPLGSGLNTGELFF

v_gene: TRBV29-1
abundance: NA
j_gene: TRBJ2-2
d_gene: NA
CDR3nt: TGCAGCGTTGAAGATCAGGACAGAAACACCGGGGAGCTGTTTTTT
CDR3aa: CSVEDQDRNTGELFF

v_gene: TRBV7-9
abundance: NA
j_gene: TRBJ1-1
d_gene: NA
CDR3nt: TGTGCCAGCGTCGGGGATGGCACTGAAGCTTTCTTT
CDR3aa: CASVGDGTEAFF

v_gene: TRBV2
abundance: NA
j_gene: TRBJ1-4
d_gene: TRBD1
CDR3nt: TGTGCCAGCACCGAGGGACAGGGGGGTGAAAAACTGTTTTTT
CDR3aa: CASTEGQGGEKLFF

v_gene: TRBV28
abundance: NA
j_gene: TRBJ1-2
d_gene: NA
CDR3nt: TGTGCCAGCAGCCGAGGGGGTTCCTATGGCTACACCTTC
CDR3aa: CASSRGGSYGYTF

v_gene: TRBV11-2
abundance: NA
j_gene: TRBJ2-7
d_gene: NA
CDR3nt: TGTGCCAGCAGCTTAGCAGGCGGTACTCCCTACGAGCAGTACTTC
CDR3aa: CASSLAGGTPYEQYF

v_gene: TRBV11-3
abundance: NA
j_gene: TRBJ1-1
d_gene: NA
CDR3nt: TGTGCCAGCAGTGAGGGGGGTACTGAAGCTTTCTTT
CDR3aa: CASSEGGTEAFF

v_gene: TRBV7-9
abundance: once
j_gene: TRBJ2-7
d_gene: TRBD2
CDR3nt: TGTGCCAGCAGCTTATCACTAGCGGTCGGTTACTACGAGCAGTACTTC
CDR3aa: CASSLSLAVGYYEQYF